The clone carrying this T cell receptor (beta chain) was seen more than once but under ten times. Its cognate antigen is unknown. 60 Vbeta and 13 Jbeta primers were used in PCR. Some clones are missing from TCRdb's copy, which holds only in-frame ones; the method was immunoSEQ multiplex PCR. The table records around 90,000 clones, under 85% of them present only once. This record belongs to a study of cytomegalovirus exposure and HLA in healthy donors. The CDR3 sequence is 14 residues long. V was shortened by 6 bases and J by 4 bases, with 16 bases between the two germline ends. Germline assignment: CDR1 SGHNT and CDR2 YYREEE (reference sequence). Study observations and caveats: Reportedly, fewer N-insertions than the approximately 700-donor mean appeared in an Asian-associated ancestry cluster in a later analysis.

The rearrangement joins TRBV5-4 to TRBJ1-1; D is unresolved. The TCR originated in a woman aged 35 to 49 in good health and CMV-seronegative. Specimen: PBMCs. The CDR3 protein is CASTIVDGLTEAFF. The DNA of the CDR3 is TGTGCCAGCACCATTGTTGATGGGCTCACTGAAGCTTTCTTT.